The rows below give T cell receptor beta chains drawn from one sample of a study of blood T cell repertoires in COVID-19. Sequencing used immunoSEQ multiplex PCR; TCRdb keeps in-frame clones, though not all of them. The data contain roughly 250,000 clones, roughly 87% of them singletons. The material sequenced was PBMCs or T cells enriched from blood (not recorded which). Source of these receptors: a woman aged 25 to 39 with acute COVID-19. Both conserved end residues are part of each CDR3. A D gene is named only where the DNA matches it firmly. Part of the rows lack a size; the others show once, few, many or a class for expanded clones.

TRBD1 | TRBJ1-2 | TRBV2 | . | 13 | TGTGCCAGCAGTACCGACAGGGTCGCTGGCTACACCTTC | CASSTDRVAGYTF
TRBD1 | TRBJ2-3 | TRBV11-2 | . | 14 | TGTGCCAGCAGCGAGGGACAGGGGTTGGATACGCAGTATTTT | CASSEGQGLDTQYF
TRBD1 | TRBJ1-2 | TRBV2 | . | 14 | TGTGCCAGCAACCTTCTCCAGGGGGCACGTGGCTACACCTTC | CASNLLQGARGYTF
. | TRBJ1-5 | TRBV3-1/TRBV3-2 | . | 17 | TGTGCCAGCAGCCCTACAAAGGGAGGTATCGGCAATCAGCCCCAGCATTTT | CASSPTKGGIGNQPQHF
. | TRBJ2-1 | TRBV5-1 | . | 13 | TGCGCCAGCAGCTTGGGAGTCTACAATGAGCAGTTCTTC | CASSLGVYNEQFF
TRBD1 | TRBJ2-7 | TRBV29-1 | . | 14 | TGCAGCGTTGGTACCGGGACAGGGGCCTACGAGCAGTACTTC | CSVGTGTGAYEQYF
TRBD1 | TRBJ1-2 | TRBV11-2 | once | 14 | TGTGCCAGCAGCGAGACAGGGAGTTGGTATGGCTACACCTTC | CASSETGSWYGYTF
. | TRBJ2-5 | TRBV27 | . | 14 | TGTGCCAGCAGCTCGGACAGGGAGGGGGGGACCCAGTACTTC | CASSSDREGGTQYF
TRBD1 | TRBJ1-5 | TRBV18 | . | 14 | TGTGCCAGCTCACCAGACAGGGGATTGCAGCCCCAGCATTTT | CASSPDRGLQPQHF
. | TRBJ2-7 | TRBV28 | few | 15 | TGTGCCAGCAGTTTATATGAGGGAGCCTTCAACGAGCAGTACTTC | CASSLYEGAFNEQYF
TRBD2 | TRBJ2-3 | TRBV2 | . | 17 | TGTGCCAGCAGTGAGAGAAGGGTTAGCGGGGTGTTTGATACGCAGTATTTT | CASSERRVSGVFDTQYF
. | TRBJ1-2 | TRBV21-1 | once | 18 | TGTGCCAGCAGCACCCGACCAGTACGACAGGGGGTATTCCTATGCTACACCTTC | CASSTRPVRQGVFLCYTF
. | TRBJ2-7 | TRBV21-1 | . | 14 | TGTGCCAGCAGCAAAGGGCTAGCGGGGAACGAGCAGTACTTC | CASSKGLAGNEQYF
. | TRBJ1-6 | TRBV12-3/TRBV12-4 | . | 13 | TGTGCCAGCAGACCAGGCTGGGCGGGCCGTCTCCACTTT | CASRPGWAGRLHF
TRBD1 | TRBJ2-3 | TRBV18 | . | 16 | TGTGCCAGTTCGACTAGACAGGGGGTGAGCACAGATACGCAGTATTTT | CASSTRQGVSTDTQYF
TRBD2 | TRBJ2-1 | TRBV3-1/TRBV3-2 | . | 19 | TGTGCCAGCAGCCGATCGTCTAGCGGGAGGGCCGTCTCCTACAATGAGCAGTTCTTC | CASSRSSSGRAVSYNEQFF
. | TRBJ2-7 | TRBV7-9 | . | 15 | TGTGCCAGCAGCTTAGGACAGGTGAGCTCCTACGAGCAGTACTTC | CASSLGQVSSYEQYF
. | TRBJ1-4 | TRBV2 | . | 15 | TGTGCCAGCAGCGCCCCCGGGACACTCAATGAAAAACTGTTTTTT | CASSAPGTLNEKLFF
. | TRBJ2-1 | TRBV30 | . | 16 | TGTGCCTGGAGTGCTCCGGGTCTTGCGGGTCCGGATGAGCAGTTCTTC | CAWSAPGLAGPDEQFF
TRBD1 | TRBJ1-2 | TRBV20-1 | . | 11 | TGCAGTGCTACACAGGGGGGTGGCTACACCTTC | CSATQGGGYTF
. | TRBJ2-2 | TRBV19 | . | 11 | TGTGCCACGGGGAACACCGGGGAGCTGTTTTTT | CATGNTGELFF
TRBD1 | TRBJ2-5 | TRBV9 | . | 17 | TGTGCCAGCAGCGTAGACCCCCAAGGGACAGTCAAAGAGACCCAGTACTTC | CASSVDPQGTVKETQYF
. | TRBJ1-1 | TRBV6-5 | . | 13 | TGTGCCACTAGTCAGGGCGTGACCACTGAAGCTTTCTTT | CATSQGVTTEAFF
TRBD1 | TRBJ2-2 | TRBV7-9 | . | 16 | TGTGCCAGCAGCTTACTCGGACAGGAAAACACCGGGGAGCTGTTTTTT | CASSLLGQENTGELFF
. | TRBJ1-1 | TRBV5-4 | . | 14 | TGTGCCAGCAGCTTTGGTACGGTGAACACTGAAGCTTTCTTT | CASSFGTVNTEAFF
TRBD1 | TRBJ2-4 | TRBV5-6 | . | 13 | TGTGCCAGCAGCGGTCTTGGGACAGGGATTCAGTACTTC | CASSGLGTGIQYF
TRBD1 | TRBJ1-5 | TRBV15 | . | 15 | TGTGCCACCCTTAAAGACAGGGGGCTAAATCAGCCCCAGCATTTT | CATLKDRGLNQPQHF
TRBD2 | TRBJ2-2 | TRBV5-5 | . | 15 | TGTGCCAGCAGCTTGCGGGAGGCGAACACCGGGGAGCTGTTTTTT | CASSLREANTGELFF
. | TRBJ1-6 | TRBV28 | . | 17 | TGTGCCAGCAGTCCTTCGGACAGCCGAAGCCATAATTCACCCCTCCACTTT | CASSPSDSRSHNSPLHF
TRBD2 | TRBJ2-7 | TRBV5-5 | . | 16 | TGTGCCAGCAGCTTTTTGGACGCTAGCGGCCGGGACGAGCAGTACTTC | CASSFLDASGRDEQYF
TRBD2 | TRBJ2-1 | TRBV7-3 | . | 14 | TGTGCCAGCAGCTTAAGCGGGGGAGCCAATGAGCAGTTCTTC | CASSLSGGANEQFF
. | TRBJ1-5 | TRBV19 | . | 13 | TGTGCCAGTACGCAGGGAACTGGACAGCCCCAGCATTTT | CASTQGTGQPQHF
TRBD2 | TRBJ2-1 | TRBV25-1 | . | 18 | TGTGCCAGCAGCGAGGATTACGGGGGGGTAAAAACCTACAATGAGCAGTTCTTC | CASSEDYGGVKTYNEQFF
. | TRBJ2-1 | TRBV19 | once | 12 | TGTGCCAGTAGTATTCAGTACAATGAGCAGTTCTTC | CASSIQYNEQFF
TRBD1 | TRBJ1-6 | TRBV6-1 | few | 16 | TGTGCCAGCAGTGAAGCGAGGGGGCAGCTTTTTTCACCCCTCCACTTT | CASSEARGQLFSPLHF
TRBD1 | TRBJ1-4 | TRBV6-5 | . | 16 | TGTGCCAGCAGTTACTCGAGACAGGGGGCGAGTGAAAAACTGTTTTTT | CASSYSRQGASEKLFF
. | TRBJ2-2 | TRBV28 | . | 14 | TGTGCCAGCACTCCCGCTTTAGCCGCCGGGGAGCTGTTTTTT | CASTPALAAGELFF
. | TRBJ2-7 | TRBV7-3 | . | 15 | TGTGCCAGCAGCGCGCCGGACAGGGAGGGGTACGAGCAGTACTTC | CASSAPDREGYEQYF
. | TRBJ1-6 | TRBV30 | few | 13 | TGTGCCTGGAGGGCTGGAGGAGGATCACCCCTCCACTTT | CAWRAGGGSPLHF
. | TRBJ2-1 | TRBV3-1/TRBV3-2 | . | 15 | TGTGCCAGCAGCCAAGTCCCACTAGCTGGGGATGAGCAGTTCTTC | CASSQVPLAGDEQFF